The 17 T cell receptor beta chains below all came from one sample that was sequenced in a study of graft-versus-host responses after intestinal transplantation. Profiling relied on immunoSEQ multiplex PCR, and the TCRdb table lists in-frame clones only, not all of them. The table lists around 100,000 clones, approximately 92% of them singletons. Antigens for these TCRs are unknown. The sample consisted of unstimulated CD4+ T cells sorted from spleen or lymph node cells, taken before transplant. The receptor set was obtained from a human donor who was the organ donor for an intestinal transplant.

This clone was seen a few times. The rearrangement joins TRBV6-6 to TRBJ1-3; 7 nucleotides match TRBD1. CDR1 and CDR2 from the germline V gene are MNHNY and SVGAGI (reference sequence). This CDR3 region has 16 residues. With 6 bases clipped from V and 0 bases from J, the junction kept 8 bases outside the gene matches. The CDR3 loop is CASSSGGMDSGNTIYF. In DNA, the CDR3 is TGTGCCAGCAGCTCAGGGGGAATGGACTCTGGAAACACCATATATTTT.

The V gene is TRBV29-1, the J gene TRBJ2-1, with D hard to call. V was clipped by 4 bases and J by 0 bases, with 13 bases between them. Germline values: CDR1 SQVTM, CDR2 ANQGSEA. This CDR3 is 15 amino acids long. For the CDR3, the DNA is TGCAGCGTTGCGTTGGGGTATAGCTCCTACAATGAGCAGTTCTTC. Translation: CSVALGYSSYNEQFF.

This clone was observed a handful of times. The CDR3 DNA reads as TGTGCCATCAGTGAGTCGATGGGGCAGGGCAATGAGCAGTTCTTC. Residues: CAISESMGQGNEQFF. The chain combines TRBV10-3 with TRBJ2-1; TRBD1 is a possible D gene (5 bases). The V gene's germline CDR1 is ENHRY and CDR2 SYGVKD. V gave up 0 bases and J gave up 6 bases, with 12 bases separating them. There are 15 residues in the CDR3.

In this sample, this clone turned up a few times. The chain links TRBV7-8 to TRBJ1-3; D gene unclear. The V and J ends lost 1 base and 4 bases respectively, with 11 bases between them. The CDR3 has 15 residues. Per germline, CDR1 SGHVS and CDR2 FQNEAQ. The CDR3 is CASSLEPSSGNTIYF. CDR3 sequence (DNA): TGTGCCAGCAGCTTAGAACCCAGCAGCGGAAACACCATATATTTT.

This rearrangement joins TRBV6-5 to TRBJ2-3; tentative D call: TRBD2 (6 bases). This CDR3 is 15 amino acids long. Deletions cut 2 bases from V and 0 bases from J, with 9 bases between. Germline CDR1 MNHEY, CDR2 SVGAGI. The CDR3 DNA reads TGTGCCAGCAGTTACGGCGGGGTGAGCACAGATACGCAGTATTTT. Its protein is CASSYGGVSTDTQYF.

This chain connects TRBV11-2 to TRBJ2-7; TRBD2 might be the D (5 bases). The CDR3 runs to 13 residues. Germline V gives CDR1 SGHAT, CDR2 FQNNGV. V dropped 1 base and J dropped 5 bases, with 9 bases sitting between them. The CDR3 DNA reads as TGTGCCAGCAGCTTAGGGACTTTGGACGAGCAGTACTTC. Translation: CASSLGTLDEQYF. Filled out from reference TRBV11-2 and TRBJ2-7, the complete variable domain reads EAGVAQSPRYKIIEKRQSVAFWCNPISGHATLYWYQQILGQGPKLLIQFQNNGVVDDSQLPKDRFSAERLKGVDSTLKIQPAKLEDSAVYLCASSLGTLDEQYFGPGTRLTVT.

J is TRBJ1-1 and V is TRBV11-3, with no clear D. The CDR3 extends over 13 amino acids. The ends were cut back, 2 bases at V and 1 base at J, with 5 bases in the middle. Per the germline V gene, CDR1 is SGHNT and CDR2 is YENEEA. The CDR3 coding sequence is TGTGCCAGCAGCTTAACAGCGAACACTGAAGCTTTCTTT. Its protein product is CASSLTANTEAFF.

The chain links TRBV19 to TRBJ1-1; D not certain. V gave up 7 bases and J gave up 3 bases, with 18 bases separating them. The germline CDR1 and CDR2 sequences are LNHDA and SQIVND (reference sequence). The length of the CDR3 is 15 residues. The CDR3 coding sequence is TGTGCCAGTACTACGAAAGGGAAAGGGTACACTGAAGCTTTCTTT. It yields the protein CASTTKGKGYTEAFF.

The rearrangement links TRBV7-9 to TRBJ2-6, with D uncertain. V was pared by 8 bases and J by 0 bases, with 2 bases between. From germline, CDR1 is SEHNR and CDR2 FQNEAQ (reference sequence). The CDR3 extends over 12 amino acids. The CDR3 spells CASPSGANVLTF. In nucleotides, the CDR3 is TGTGCCAGCCCCTCTGGGGCCAACGTCCTGACTTTC.

This clone has a handful of counts. The chain links TRBV4-3 to TRBJ2-4, with 11 bases lining up with TRBD2. Trimming at V came to 1 base and at J to 0 bases, leaving 5 bases not matched to a gene. The CDR3 length is 18 residues. Germline assignment: CDR1 LGHNA and CDR2 YSLEER. The CDR3 spells CASSQVWGLAVAKNIQYF. CDR3 in DNA: TGCGCCAGCAGCCAAGTCTGGGGACTAGCGGTAGCCAAAAACATTCAGTACTTC.

V usage is TRBV7-2 and J usage is TRBJ2-1; 10 positions agree with TRBD2. Germline V gene data show CDR1 as SGHTA and CDR2 as FQGNSA. The CDR3 has 15 amino acids. V lost 3 bases to trimming and J lost 5 bases; unmatched junction nucleotides: 4. CDR3 in DNA: TGTGCCAGCAGCTTCAGAAGCGGGGGGGACAATGAGCAGTTCTTC. This codes for CASSFRSGGDNEQFF. The full variable domain, rest sourced from reference TRBV7-2 and TRBJ2-1, is GAGVSQSPSNKVTEKGKDVELRCDPISGHTALYWYRQSLGQGLEFLIYFQGNSAPDKSGLPSDRFSAERTGGSVSTLTIQRTQQEDSAVYLCASSFRSGGDNEQFFGPGTRLTVL.

The chain joins TRBV25-1 to TRBJ2-5, with D possibly TRBD1 on 6 matching bases. V lost 3 bases, J lost 4 bases, and 6 bases lay in between. Germline V gene data show CDR1 as MGHDK and CDR2 as SYGVNS. The CDR3 has 12 amino acids. The CDR3, as DNA: TGTGCCAGCAGTGACAGGGGAGAGACCCAGTACTTC. Translating gives CASSDRGETQYF.

This chain connects TRBV5-5 to TRBJ1-4; weak D call: TRBD1 (5 bases). This CDR3 has 17 amino acids. Trimming took 4 bases from V and 7 from J, leaving 23 bases between them. CDR1 and CDR2 (germline): SGHKS, YYEKEE (reference sequence). This CDR3 reads CASSLGLTPSGGEKLFF. Here the CDR3 DNA reads TGTGCCAGCAGCCTGGGACTGACACCCTCGGGCGGTGAAAAACTGTTTTTT.

The chain is built from TRBV6-1 and TRBJ2-3; D is possibly TRBD2 (6 bases). The CDR3 spans 15 residues. Between the trimmed V and J ends, which lost 5 bases and 0 bases, there was a span of 12 bases. Per the germline V gene, CDR1 is MNHNS and CDR2 is SASEGT. The CDR3 bases are TGTGCCAGCAGTCAGCTAGCGTCTAGCACAGATACGCAGTATTTT. This sequence encodes CASSQLASSTDTQYF.

A word on this clone: Additional DNA sequences in this sample encode the identical CDR3. This rearrangement joins TRBV6-5 to TRBJ2-7, with D maybe TRBD1 (6 bases). Trimming pared 6 bases from V and 3 bases from J, leaving 9 bases between. The V gene's germline CDR1 is MNHEY and CDR2 SVGAGI. The CDR3 totals 12 residues. The CDR3 protein is CASSLQGYEQYF. The DNA of the CDR3 is TGTGCCAGCAGCCTACAGGGCTACGAGCAGTACTTC.

The chain employs TRBV6-1 and TRBJ2-7, with TRBD1 matching 7 bases. CDR1 MNHNS and CDR2 SASEGT come from the germline V gene. The CDR3 has 14 amino acids. Trimming cost V 8 bases and J 0 bases; bases outside gene matches: 7. CDR3 nucleotides: TGTGCCAGCCGTGGACAGGTTAACTCCTACGAGCAGTACTTC. Translating gives CASRGQVNSYEQYF.

The chain employs TRBV18 and TRBJ2-1; possibly TRBD2 for D (5 bases). From germline, CDR1 is KGHSH and CDR2 LQKENI. The CDR3 runs 12 residues. The V end was cut by 5 bases, the J end by 4 bases, with 6 bases between. CDR3 region: CASSGLYNEQFF. Here the CDR3 DNA reads TGTGCCAGCTCAGGACTGTACAATGAGCAGTTCTTC.